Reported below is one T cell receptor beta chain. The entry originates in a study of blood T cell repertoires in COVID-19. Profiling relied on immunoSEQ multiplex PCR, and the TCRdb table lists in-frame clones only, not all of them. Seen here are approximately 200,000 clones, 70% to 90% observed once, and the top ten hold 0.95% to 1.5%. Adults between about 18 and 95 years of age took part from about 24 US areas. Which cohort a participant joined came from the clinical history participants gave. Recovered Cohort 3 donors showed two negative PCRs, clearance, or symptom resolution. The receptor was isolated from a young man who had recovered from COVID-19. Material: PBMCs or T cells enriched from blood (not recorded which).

CDR3 bases: TGCGCCAGCAGCCAAGGAGCCACCGCGGCCACTAATGAAAAACTGTTTTTT. Its protein is CASSQGATAATNEKLFF. The gene calls are TRBV4-1 and TRBJ1-4; no firm D call. The germline gives CDR1 MGHRA, CDR2 YSYEKL. This CDR3 spans 17 amino acids. Trimming removed 1 base from V and 2 bases from J, with 14 bases in between.